A selection of T cell receptor beta chains follows, all from one sample in a study of blood T cell repertoires in COVID-19. Some clones are missing from TCRdb's copy, which holds only in-frame ones; the method was immunoSEQ multiplex PCR. This table holds about 210,000 clones, roughly 86% found once. Material for sequencing was peripheral blood. These receptors were collected from a man aged 18-30 years with active or convalescent COVID-19. The CDR3 runs from the conserved cysteine through the conserved F or W. The order of the fields is D gene, J gene, clone size, V gene, CDR3 protein, CDR3 DNA. A D gene is named only where the DNA matches it firmly. Only some rows state a clone size, as once, few, many or a class for expanded clones.

- | TRBJ2-3 | - | TRBV7-3 | CASSLSGVRADTQYF | TGTGCCAGCAGCTTATCGGGAGTGAGGGCAGATACGCAGTATTTT
- | TRBJ1-1 | - | TRBV5-1 | CASKETGAVMNTEAFF | TGCGCCAGCAAGGAAACAGGCGCGGTAATGAACACTGAAGCTTTCTTT
- | TRBJ1-6 | - | TRBV30 | CALTRGKSSYNSPLHF | TGTGCCTTAACGCGGGGGAAGAGCTCCTATAATTCACCCCTCCACTTT
- | TRBJ2-5 | few | TRBV7-2 | CASSPSLSQETQYF | TGTGCCAGCAGCCCGTCCCTGTCCCAAGAGACCCAGTACTTC
- | TRBJ1-5 | - | TRBV30 | CAWSTGSNQPQHF | TGTGCCTGGAGTACAGGCTCCAATCAGCCCCAGCATTTT
- | TRBJ2-7 | - | TRBV6-6 | CASRSPQGYEQYF | TGTGCCAGCAGGTCGCCACAGGGCTACGAGCAGTACTTC
- | TRBJ2-1 | - | TRBV30 | CAWSVSWNEQFF | TGTGCCTGGAGTGTGAGCTGGAATGAGCAGTTCTTC
TRBD1 | TRBJ2-7 | - | TRBV9 | CASSPGTGYSEQYF | TGTGCCAGCAGCCCCGGGACAGGGTATTCCGAGCAGTACTTC
- | TRBJ1-1 | - | TRBV18 | CASSPTVEAFF | TGTGCCAGCTCACCAACAGTTGAAGCTTTCTTT
- | TRBJ1-1 | - | TRBV3-1/TRBV3-2 | CASSQDAAGKIRAFF | TGTGCCAGCAGCCAAGATGCGGCAGGGAAGATTAGGGCTTTCTTT
TRBD1 | TRBJ1-1 | - | TRBV5-6 | CASSRTGANTEAFF | TGTGCCAGCAGCAGGACAGGGGCGAACACTGAAGCTTTCTTT
TRBD1 | TRBJ2-5 | few | TRBV24-1 | CATSDSGRGRETQYF | TGTGCCACCAGTGATAGCGGTAGGGGGCGGGAGACCCAGTACTTC
TRBD1 | TRBJ1-3 | - | TRBV7-6 | CASSLYRGGNTIYF | TGTGCCAGCAGCCTGTACAGGGGCGGAAACACCATATATTTT
TRBD1 | TRBJ1-2 | - | TRBV14 | CASSQCRDSSETDGYTF | TGTGCCAGCAGCCAATGCCGGGACAGCTCTGAAACGGATGGCTACACCTTC
- | TRBJ1-1 | - | TRBV27 | CASSLSFMNTEAFF | TGTGCCAGCAGTTTATCTTTCATGAACACTGAAGCTTTCTTT